Listed here is a single T cell receptor beta chain. Its cognate antigen is unknown. V lost 3 bases to trimming and J lost 0 bases, with 12 bases between them. The CDR3 length is 16 residues. Germline CDR1 LNHNV, CDR2 YYDKDF (reference sequence). Stimulation used around 10 ug/mL lysate from CMV-infected fibroblasts. CD40L-negative CD69-negative CD45RO-high memory CD4+ T cells were sorted as populations depleted of antigen-responding cells. Donors had undetectable plasma HIV-1 RNA, under 50 copies/mL, for 4+ years. The libraries were made with immunoSEQ version 4 in survey mode. Each sample used up to roughly 1 ug genomic DNA diluted to 8.5 to 10 ng/uL. Generated by immunoSEQ multiplex PCR, the TCRdb table keeps only in-frame clones and is missing some. The data show 45,000 to 55,000 clones, about 80% seen once. The data were taken from a study of persistence of HIV-infected CD4 T cells. Turning to the study itself: Suppressive ART had lasted a median of approximately eight years.

General study points: Within sorted populations, more oligoclonal TCRs accompanied more oligoclonal proviruses.

The source was CD4+ T cells sorted from PBMCs after approximately 19-hour stimulation, collected from a patient who received antiretroviral therapy. This clonotype was sampled from an adult man with HIV who was CMV-seropositive. V usage is TRBV15 and J usage is TRBJ1-3, with D perhaps TRBD1 (5 bases). CDR3 sequence (DNA): TGTGCCACCAGCAGGACAGCGTTTTTCTCTGGAAACACCATATATTTT. Translation gives CATSRTAFFSGNTIYF.